A single sample is the source of the 5 T cell receptor beta chains below, sequenced in a study of blood T cell repertoires in COVID-19. Clones were read by immunoSEQ multiplex PCR, and TCRdb kept only the in-frame ones, dropping some. This table holds tens of thousands of clones, 90% found once. The sample consisted of peripheral blood. All receptors derive from a man aged 45-65 years with COVID-19, enrolled during active disease.

Only one count was recorded for this clone. The V and J genes are TRBV30 and TRBJ1-3, with D maybe TRBD1 (5 bases). Trimming took 5 bases from V and 0 from J, leaving 11 bases between them. Looked up from germline, CDR1 is GTSNPN and CDR2 is SVGIG (reference sequence). This CDR3 has 14 residues. DNA for the CDR3: TGTGCCTGGCAAACAGGATTCTCTGGAAACACCATATATTTT. Translation: CAWQTGFSGNTIYF.

The chain couples TRBV19 to TRBJ1-2; no definite D call. The CDR3 is 16 amino acids. V shed 3 bases and J shed 1 base, with 15 bases lying between them. Germline loops: CDR1 LNHDA, CDR2 SQIVND (reference sequence). CDR3 loop: CASSILRYSLNYGYTF. DNA for the CDR3: TGTGCCAGTAGTATCCTACGATACAGCCTTAACTATGGCTACACCTTC.

CDR3 nucleotides: TGCGCCAGCAGCTTGGCAGTCAGGGACTATGGCTACACCTTC. It specifies CASSLAVRDYGYTF. J is TRBJ1-2 and V is TRBV5-1; weak D call: TRBD1 (5 bases). Per the germline V gene, CDR1 is SGHRS and CDR2 is YFSETQ. Trimming cost V 0 bases and J 3 bases, with 9 bases left between them. The CDR3 consists of 14 residues.

The chain is built from TRBV2 and TRBJ2-3; unclear D gene. Germline CDR1 reads SNHLY; CDR2 reads FYNNEI. Between the trimmed V and J ends, which lost 0 bases and 2 bases, there was a span of 6 bases. The CDR3 covers 14 residues. The CDR3 nucleotides are TGTGCCAGCAGTGAAGCCCCGTTCACAGATACGCAGTATTTT. Translated, it gives CASSEAPFTDTQYF.

The chain couples TRBV6-5 to TRBJ1-3; D unclear. CDR3 length equals 15 residues. Germline assignment: CDR1 MNHEY and CDR2 SVGAGI. The V and J ends lost 7 bases and 3 bases respectively, with 16 bases between them. CDR3 DNA: TGTGCCAGCAAACTAGAGGAAAACTTTGGAAACACCATATATTTT. Translated, it gives CASKLEENFGNTIYF.